This is a list of T cell receptor beta chains from one sample in a study of blood T cell repertoires in COVID-19. Measured with immunoSEQ multiplex PCR; TCRdb has only the in-frame clones, and not every one. Among about 22,000 clones listed, 91% were seen once. The sample was peripheral blood. The receptors originated from a woman between 65 and 79 years old with active COVID-19. The CDR3 runs from the conserved cysteine through the conserved F or W. Each record gives: D gene, V gene, J gene, clone size, CDR3 DNA, CDR3 protein. A D gene is named only where the DNA matches it firmly. Size tells how often a clone was seen (once, few, many) or the class of an expanded clone, and some rows leave it out.

>TRBD1|TRBV6-2/TRBV6-3|TRBJ2-1|.
TGTGCCAGCAGTTTATCGACAGGGGGGAATGTGGGGAATGAGCAGTTCTTC
CASSLSTGGNVGNEQFF
>TRBD1|TRBV5-1|TRBJ1-2|.
TGCGCCAGCAGCTTGGCCGGGACAGGGAACTATGGCTACACCTTC
CASSLAGTGNYGYTF
>.|TRBV4-1|TRBJ2-3|.
TGCGCCAGCAGCCTAAGAGGTAGTGGAGATACGCAGTATTTT
CASSLRGSGDTQYF
>.|TRBV30|TRBJ1-2|.
TGTGCCTGGATTCGTAGAAGCTATGGCTACACCTTC
CAWIRRSYGYTF
>.|TRBV10-2|TRBJ2-1|.
TGCGCCAGCAGTGAGCAACAGGTCGCTTACAATGAGCAGTTCTTC
CASSEQQVAYNEQFF
>TRBD2|TRBV28|TRBJ2-7|.
TGTGCCAGCAGTTTGGAACTAGCGGTAAGGTCTTACGAGCAGTACTTC
CASSLELAVRSYEQYF
>.|TRBV6-5|TRBJ1-5|.
TGTGCCAGCAGTCCCACAGGGATAAATCAGCCCCAGCATTTT
CASSPTGINQPQHF
>TRBD2|TRBV6-6|TRBJ2-2|few
TGTGCCTGCCAGCGGGGGGCGGACACCGGGGAGCTGTTTTTT
CACQRGADTGELFF
>.|TRBV15|TRBJ2-7|.
TGTGCCACCAGCAGAGATCTGGTCAGTTGGAGCTCCTACGAGCAGTACTTC
CATSRDLVSWSSYEQYF
>.|TRBV30|TRBJ2-3|once
TGTGCCTGGAGTGCTCTGGGGGGAGAGGGCTTAGATACGCAGTATTTT
CAWSALGGEGLDTQYF
>.|TRBV7-9|TRBJ1-4|.
TGTGCCAGCAGCTTAGTACAGAATCATGAAAAACTGTTTTTT
CASSLVQNHEKLFF
>TRBD1|TRBV4-1|TRBJ2-1|.
TGCGCCAGCAGCCCCCGGGACAGTACCTACAATGAGCAGTTCTTC
CASSPRDSTYNEQFF
>.|TRBV19|TRBJ2-7|.
TGTGCCAGTAGTCGCGGAGGGCCGGGGTACGAGCAGTACTTC
CASSRGGPGYEQYF